This section outlines one T cell receptor (beta chain) sequence together with its context. This clonotype was observed a few times. The specificity of this receptor is unknown. Base qualities are missing; no much larger clone stands one base away. Libraries were built with 5' RACE. The sequencing machine was an Illumina HiSeq 2000. A universal primer binding site was introduced by template switching, and a unique molecular identifier was present in the final cDNA, enabling accurate counting of TCR cDNA molecules. First-strand cDNA for TCR alpha and beta chains was synthesized from specific primers in the conserved constant-segment region. To control for contamination, every cDNA library was double barcoded, receiving both a SMART-Mk sample barcode and Illumina barcodes. TruSeq adapter sequences and Illumina sample barcodes were added in two successive PCR steps. The TCR alpha and beta cDNA libraries were sequenced on the Illumina HiSeq platform using custom primers. From the authors' description of their analysis: MiGEC was used to process raw reads and extract unique molecular identifiers, and MiXCR was used to find CDR3 positions. For each individual, recombination models were inferred using an EM algorithm with the repgenHMM and IGoR tools. Shared clonotypes were analyzed with the tcR package in R, and sharing was normalized by the product of cloneset sizes. To study raw recombination without the effects of thymic and clonal selection, out-of-frame nonproductive sequences were analyzed. TCRdb reanalyzed the raw reads on its own, using fastp at Q25 for trimming and MiXCR for clone calling, and kept in-frame beta chains. Rows matching on CDR3 protein sequence are summarized as one entry with the most common DNA and genes. These V and J calls rely on TCRdb rather than the paper's analysis. The sample data list roughly 500,000 distinct CDR3 sequences, and 22% of these were observed just once. Under 0.95% of the sample is held by the ten biggest clonotypes.

Every donor was a healthy Caucasian. The twin cohort consisted of three pairs of female monozygotic twins, all aged 18 to 29 years. Positive isolation kits from Invitrogen were used to isolate the CD4+ and CD8+ T cell populations. This sample was included in a study of identical twins (dated by TCRdb to about 2016). Study-wide context: To test whether fetal clonotypes persist, this study deep-sequenced TCR alpha and beta repertoires from monozygotic twins, from unrelated adults of various ages, and from cord blood. To rule out contamination, replicate twin experiments were performed at different times with different library preparation protocols. What the work shows at the level of the full study, not this receptor alone: Excess twin sharing in beta out-of-frame sequences was weaker because fewer shared sequences lowered the signal-to-noise ratio. Because the same donors could not be followed over many years, the conclusions relied on cross-sectional statistical analysis. Abundant cord blood beta clonotypes carried fewer insertions; young adult naive repertoires showed a weaker similar trend, while memory repertoires showed none. In monozygotic twins, out-of-frame TCR alpha sharing was systematically underestimated by recombination models, although the models agreed with sharing between unrelated individuals. Compared with coincidental sharing between unrelated individuals, out-of-frame TCR alpha sequences shared between twins had an excess of sequences with low generation probability. Invariant T cells such as MAIT and iNKT could partly confound zero-insertion analyses, although diverse VJ usage argued against such confounding for most clonotypes.

The same data also went into a second study, on T cells expressing NK-cell markers. The second study's authors report: In sorted CD3+CD56+NKG2C+, CD3+CD56+NKG2C- and CD3+CD56-NKG2C+ T-cell subsets from about eight donors, TCR beta-chain repertoires were profiled. Among the eight sequenced donors, only one was HCMV-seronegative, while the other seven were HCMV-seropositive. To restrict sorting to alphabetaTCR-expressing T cells, an anti-gammadeltaTCR antibody was added in several experiments. For about 6 donors, the dominant CD3+CD56+NKG2C+ clonotypes were among the top 10 CD8+ clonotypes and accounted for about 1.0-7.5% of CD8+ T cells. Those dominant clonotypes were again the most abundant among CD3+CD56-NKG2C+ cells in a few donors, at about 25-60.1%. Whether the expanded NKG2C-expressing T cell clones were specific for HCMV antigens was left unclear. The eight sequenced donors were randomly selected healthy volunteers, three men and five women. HCMV serostatus was determined by detecting HCMV-specific IgG in serum with a commercial ELISA kit. Reads were demultiplexed and grouped by UMI with MIGEC, and clonotypes were assembled and quantified with MiTCR. To remove erroneous sequences, TCR cDNA sequences were retained only when supported by two or more reads. The tcR package was used for downstream repertoire analysis, with clonotypes matched between fractions based on CDR3 nucleotide sequence plus V segment. VDJmatch was used to annotate antigen specificity against VDJdb, with one amino acid substitution allowed in CDR3.

Sequencing was done on a sample of CD4+ T cells sorted from blood. The sequence was obtained from a woman aged 18-35 years in good health.

The CDR3 in this case is CATSRDAWGVEAFF. The DNA sequence reads TGTGCCACCAGCAGAGATGCATGGGGGGTCGAAGCTTTCTTT. The rearranged chain carries TRBV15 and TRBJ1-1, with TRBD1 as a weak D call on 5 bases. The trim is 0 bases for V and 8 bases for J, with a gap of 13 bases between the germline ends. CDR1 and CDR2, per the germline V gene (reference sequence), are LNHNV and YYDKDF. Measured from the cysteine to the phenylalanine, the CDR3 is 14 residues long. Left in the record is the CDR3 DNA by itself, 42 bases read in frame from the first base.